The 20 T cell receptor beta chains listed next were all sequenced from one sample in a study of memory CD8 T cells in hepatitis C reinfection. Described time point: late/post reinfection, 12 to 24 weeks after detection. TCR sequencing was done directly ex vivo on sorted cells, without expansion in vitro. The assay was immunoSEQ multiplex PCR, and TCRdb's table has in-frame clones only and misses some. The sample carries some 50,000 clones, roughly 89% recorded once. The source material was naive CD8+ T cells sorted from blood. The receptors come from a man between 18 and 29 years old with hepatitis C virus infection.

In its sample, this clone was seen once. V gene TRBV6-1 combines with J gene TRBJ2-3; 11 nucleotides match TRBD1. With V trimmed by 3 bases and J by 5 bases, 4 bases remained unmatched. Germline V gene lookup returns CDR1 MNHNS and CDR2 SASEGT. This CDR3 spans 15 amino acids. The CDR3 is CASSDWTGGVDTQYF. The DNA for the CDR3 is TGTGCCAGCAGTGACTGGACAGGGGGCGTAGATACGCAGTATTTT.

V and J are TRBV4-1 and TRBJ1-5, with D perhaps matching TRBD1 (5 bases). This CDR3 has 14 amino acids. Germline CDR1 is MGHRA and CDR2 is YSYEKL. V dropped 7 bases and J dropped 8 bases, with 18 bases sitting between them. The CDR3 DNA is TGCGCCAGCACCTCTCGGGAGGGAGGGGAGCCCCAGCATTTT. Translated, it gives CASTSREGGEPQHF.

The J gene is TRBJ2-1, the V gene TRBV7-2; the D gene is possibly TRBD2 (5 bases). The V end was cut by 8 bases, the J end by 0 bases, with 14 bases between. This CDR3 region has 15 residues. Germline V lookup: CDR1 SGHTA, CDR2 FQGNSA. CDR3 nucleotide sequence: TGTGCCAGCCGCGCGGGCGCGAGCTCCTACAATGAGCAGTTCTTC. Its translation: CASRAGASSYNEQFF.

The V gene is TRBV6-6, the J gene TRBJ1-5, with no clear D. The length of the CDR3 is 13 residues. Germline-derived CDR1 and CDR2 are MNHNY and SVGAGI (reference sequence). The V gene lost 2 bases and the J gene lost 9 bases, with 11 bases spanning the gap. In DNA form, the CDR3 reads TGTGCCAGCAGTTACGGAGGGAAGGGGCCCCAGCATTTT. Its translation: CASSYGGKGPQHF.

The rearrangement joins TRBV7-9 to TRBJ1-6; a possible D gene is TRBD1 (6 bases). The germline V gene has CDR1 SEHNR and CDR2 FQNEAQ (reference sequence). V was pared by 3 bases and J by 0 bases, with 15 bases between. The CDR3 runs 18 residues. CDR3 sequence (DNA): TGTGCCAGCAGCTTTCCGCAGGGGTCGAGCTCCTATAATTCACCCCTCCACTTT. Encoded protein: CASSFPQGSSSYNSPLHF.

V is TRBV28 and J is TRBJ2-5; D perhaps matches TRBD1 (5 bases). The V gene lost 5 bases and the J gene lost 2 bases, with 12 bases spanning the gap. In germline, CDR1 is MDHEN, CDR2 SYDVKM. The CDR3 covers 14 residues. CDR3: CASSHRNEQETQYF. CDR3 nucleotide sequence: TGTGCCAGCAGTCACAGGAACGAACAAGAGACCCAGTACTTC. Looking up the rest from reference TRBV28 and TRBJ2-5 gives the full variable domain: DVKVTQSSRYLVKRTGEKVFLECVQDMDHENMFWYRQDPGLGLRLIYFSYDVKMKEKGDIPEGYSVSREKKERFSLILESASTNQTSMYLCASSHRNEQETQYFGPGTRLLVL.

The chain combines TRBV4-1 with TRBJ1-6; D gene ambiguous. The CDR3 is 16 residues long. Trimming shortened V by 1 base and J by 2 bases, and 9 bases separated the two germline ends. The germline V gene has CDR1 MGHRA and CDR2 YSYEKL. The chain's CDR3 is CASSQGQATYNSPLHF. The CDR3 nucleotides read TGCGCCAGCAGCCAAGGTCAGGCAACCTATAATTCACCCCTCCACTTT.

This rearrangement joins TRBV19 to TRBJ1-1, with TRBD1 identical over 10 bases. V was pared by 6 bases and J by 4 bases, with 11 bases of the junction left unmatched. Germline CDR1 is LNHDA and CDR2 is SQIVND (reference sequence). The CDR3 extends over 16 amino acids. CDR3 region: CASRAGDRGVGTEAFF. CDR3 nucleotide sequence: TGTGCCAGTAGGGCGGGGGACAGGGGAGTCGGCACTGAAGCTTTCTTT.

This clone has only one observation. This sequence joins TRBV27 and TRBJ2-7; 7 bases line up with TRBD1. Germline V lookup: CDR1 MNHEY, CDR2 SMNVEV (reference sequence). With 6 bases clipped from V and 2 bases from J, the junction kept 4 bases outside the gene matches. The CDR3 runs to 13 residues. CDR3 sequence (DNA): TGTGCCAGCAGCCTGACAGGGCCCTACGAGCAGTACTTC. Its translation: CASSLTGPYEQYF.

This clone was counted once. The CDR3 DNA reads as TGTGCCAGCAGCGGGGGACTAGCGGGAGTTGGGGATGAGCAGTTCTTC. Protein: CASSGGLAGVGDEQFF. The chain links TRBV7-9 to TRBJ2-1, with 14 bases aligning to TRBD2. This CDR3 spans 16 amino acids. Germline-derived CDR1 and CDR2 are SEHNR and FQNEAQ (reference sequence). V dropped 5 bases and J dropped 8; count of bases not matched to a gene: 8.

The chain is built from TRBV29-1 and TRBJ1-2; D is possibly TRBD1 (6 bases). The CDR3 runs to 13 residues. Germline V CDR1 and CDR2: SQVTM, ANQGSEA. With 6 bases removed from V and 1 base from J, the gap between germline ends came to 12 bases. In DNA, the CDR3 is TGCAGCGTCGAGGACAGCCTTAACTATGGCTACACCTTC. Its translation is CSVEDSLNYGYTF.

The table lists this clone with a count of one. The chain uses TRBV4-3 and TRBJ2-5; 10 bases match TRBD2. Trimming cost V 5 bases and J 2 bases; bases outside gene matches: 5. The CDR3 length is 15 residues. CDR1 is LGHNA, CDR2 YSLEER, per germline. CDR3 loop: CASSSGLAAQETQYF. The CDR3 DNA reads as TGCGCCAGCAGCAGTGGACTAGCGGCACAAGAGACCCAGTACTTC.

In regard to this clone: A read error may produce the germline difference seen at one junction end. V usage is TRBV19 and J usage is TRBJ2-7; a weak D match, TRBD1 (6 bases). From germline, CDR1 is LNHDA and CDR2 SQIVND (reference sequence). The CDR3 spans 13 residues. The CDR3 coding sequence is TGTGCCAGTAGACGCAGGGGCTCCTGCGAGCAGTACTTC. Its protein product is CASRRRGSCEQYF.

CDR3 sequence reads: CASRQGRANTEAFF. CDR3 nucleotide sequence: TGTGCCAGCAGACAGGGGAGAGCGAACACTGAAGCTTTCTTT. The chain carries TRBV2 and TRBJ1-1; 7 bases map to TRBD1. The CDR3 has 14 residues. After removal of 6 bases from V and 1 base from J, the junction contained 5 bases not matched to a gene. Germline lookup yields CDR1 SNHLY and CDR2 FYNNEI. Based on the CDR3 plus reference TRBV2 and TRBJ1-1, the full variable domain is EPEVTQTPSHQVTQMGQEVILRCVPISNHLYFYWYRQILGQKVEFLVSFYNNEISEKSEIFDDQFSVERPDGSNFTLKIRSTKLEDSAMYFCASRQGRANTEAFFGQGTRLTVV.

The V and J genes are TRBV9 and TRBJ2-5; 10 nucleotides agree with TRBD1. The CDR3 is 14 residues long. Germline loops: CDR1 SGDLS, CDR2 YYNGEE. Germline trimming cut 6 bases from V and 5 bases from J; bases unmatched to any gene: 7. Here the CDR3 DNA reads TGTGCCAGCACCTCCGGGACAGGGGTCGAGACCCAGTACTTC. It is translated as CASTSGTGVETQYF.

The chain joins TRBV28 to TRBJ2-7; TRBD1 aligns across 10 bases. This CDR3 comprises 14 residues. Germline CDR1 reads MDHEN; CDR2 reads SYDVKM. J gave up 2 bases and V 6 bases, and 4 bases lay outside the gene matches. CDR3 sequence reads: CASRWGQGTYEQYF. Written as DNA, the CDR3 is TGTGCCAGCAGGTGGGGACAGGGGACCTACGAGCAGTACTTC.

V is TRBV7-6 and J is TRBJ2-6; D gene unclear. Germline CDR1 reads SGHVS; CDR2 reads FNYEAQ. Trimming pared 0 bases from V and 0 bases from J, leaving 6 bases between. The length of the CDR3 is 16 residues. CDR3: CASSLARFSGANVLTF. In DNA, the CDR3 is TGTGCCAGCAGCTTAGCGAGGTTCTCTGGGGCCAACGTCCTGACTTTC.

A single count supports this clone. The gene calls are TRBV5-4 and TRBJ2-5, with D uncertain. The CDR3 is 12 residues long. Germline V gene data show CDR1 as SGHNT and CDR2 as YYREEE (reference sequence). Trimming cost V 1 base and J 9 bases, with 10 bases left between them. The CDR3 loop is CASSLSLEAQYF. Written as DNA, the CDR3 is TGTGCCAGCAGCTTGAGTCTTGAGGCCCAGTACTTC.

V is TRBV6-5 and J is TRBJ1-1; 9 nucleotides match TRBD1. The V gene's germline CDR1 is MNHEY and CDR2 SVGAGI. The CDR3 covers 16 residues. V was pared by 0 bases and J by 1 base, with 3 bases of the junction left unmatched. The CDR3 region has the DNA TGTGCCAGCAGTTACTCGGGACAGGGTCCGAACACTGAAGCTTTCTTT. This encodes CASSYSGQGPNTEAFF.

The V and J genes are TRBV5-6 and TRBJ2-7, with 11 positions matching TRBD2. Germline CDR1 SGHDT, CDR2 YYEEEE. The length of the CDR3 is 15 residues. The V and J ends lost 4 bases and 3 bases, in that order; junction bases with no gene match: 6. Here the CDR3 reads CASSPGLAVYYEQYF. In nucleotides, the CDR3 is TGTGCCAGCAGCCCGGGACTAGCGGTCTACTACGAGCAGTACTTC.